The clone carrying this T cell receptor (beta chain) came up many times. Its antigen is not identified. The germline V and J ends were trimmed by 1 base and 8 bases, with 8 bases remaining between them. This CDR3 spans 12 amino acids. TCRdb reanalysed the 5' RACE reads using MiXCR and keeps one entry per CDR3 protein. The sample consists of about 110,000 distinct CDR3 sequences, 15% to 20% of them appearing once. These data are taken from a study of T-cell memory formation after mild COVID-19. Study as a whole: The two donors had largely donor-specific TCR clusters.

General study findings and limits: CD4+ bias marked clones expanding day 15 to 37, unlike balanced contracting clones.

This receptor was taken from a young man who had mild COVID-19 (a few samples of this study predate the infection). Cell type and time point are not known. This chain links TRBV12-3 or TRBV12-4 with TRBJ1-2; no clear D. The sequenced sample consisted of PBMCs or a T cell subset sorted from them (not recorded which). CDR3 residues: CASSLGWEGYTF. The CDR3 DNA sequence: TGTGCCAGCAGTTTAGGGTGGGAAGGCTACACCTTC.